This entry is about one TCR beta chain. Its antigen is still unknown. The study separated CD4+ cells into CD45RA+ naive and CD45RA-negative memory subsets. This entry is derived from a study of shared clonotypes between healthy human individuals. Broader study findings: Donor clonotype sharing was expected to depend on sequencing depth. Sharing across four donors was highest in naive CD4 (roughly 5%) and lowest in memory CD8 (roughly 0.4%).

The V and J ends lost 2 bases and 3 bases respectively, with 13 bases between them. The CDR3 consists of 15 residues. Per germline, CDR1 MNHEY and CDR2 SVGAGI. The assay ran at deep level. Data came from immunoSEQ multiplex PCR; TCRdb stores just in-frame clones and leaves some out. The data hold millions of clones, with 85% to 95% observed a single time. This clonotype was obtained from a man younger than 30 in good health. Some clones in this sample may be carry-over from other donors' samples. Sequencing was carried out using naive CD4+ T cells from PBMCs. Subset specified: CD45RA+ positively selected. V and J are TRBV6-5 and TRBJ1-1; weak D call: TRBD1 (5 bases). This CDR3 is CASSYVAWGDTEAFF. The CDR3 nucleotides read TGTGCCAGCAGTTACGTCGCGTGGGGGGACACTGAAGCTTTCTTT.